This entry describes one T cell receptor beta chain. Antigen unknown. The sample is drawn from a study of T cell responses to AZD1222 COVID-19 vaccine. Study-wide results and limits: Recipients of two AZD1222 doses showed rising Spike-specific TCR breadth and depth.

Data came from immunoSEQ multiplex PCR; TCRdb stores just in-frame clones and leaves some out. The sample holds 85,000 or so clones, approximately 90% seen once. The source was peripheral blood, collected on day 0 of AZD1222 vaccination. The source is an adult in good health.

CDR3 nucleotides: TGTGCCACCAGCGGCCTTCGGGGCCGGACCACCGGGGAGCTGTTTTTT. Translated, it gives CATSGLRGRTTGELFF. The V and J genes are TRBV15 and TRBJ2-2, with D perhaps matching TRBD1 or TRBD2 (5 bases each). In germline, CDR1 is LNHNV, CDR2 YYDKDF (reference sequence). Trimming took 5 bases from V and 4 from J, leaving 17 bases between them. The CDR3 contains 16 residues.